Listed below are T cell receptor beta chains from one sample, sequenced in a study of blood T cell repertoires in COVID-19. Method: immunoSEQ multiplex PCR; TCRdb's copy keeps in-frame clones and lacks some. This table holds approximately 360,000 clones, 90% found once. Sequenced input: peripheral blood. The receptors were sampled from a man between 18 and 29 years old with active or convalescent COVID-19. Each CDR3 is given with its conserved first and last residue. D genes are given only for firm matches. Rows may omit the clone size; those that give it use once, few, many or a size class.

CDR3,DNA,size,J,D,V
CASSNRGMVTEAFF,TGTGCCAGCAGTAACAGGGGGATGGTCACTGAAGCTTTCTTT,-,TRBJ1-1,TRBD1,TRBV6-5
CASSYQGQGSVEQYF,TGTGCCAGCAGTTACCAGGGACAGGGGTCGGTCGAGCAGTACTTC,-,TRBJ2-7,TRBD1,TRBV6-5
CASSILAGGGEQFF,TGTGCCAGTAGTATTCTAGCGGGAGGGGGTGAGCAGTTCTTC,-,TRBJ2-1,TRBD2,TRBV19
CASSFRVTEAFF,TGTGCCAGCAGCTTTCGGGTAACTGAAGCTTTCTTT,-,TRBJ1-1,-,TRBV7-9
CASSPQVAYNEQFF,TGTGCCAGCAGCCCACAGGTTGCCTACAATGAGCAGTTCTTC,-,TRBJ2-1,-,TRBV7-3
CASSRQGGSGYTF,TGTGCCAGCAGTCGCCAGGGAGGGTCCGGCTACACCTTC,-,TRBJ1-2,-,TRBV6-5
CASSIGQGNQPQHF,TGTGCCAGTAGTATAGGGCAGGGGAATCAGCCCCAGCATTTT,-,TRBJ1-5,-,TRBV19
CASFGEKAGNTIYF,TGTGCCAGCTTCGGGGAGAAGGCTGGAAACACCATATATTTT,once,TRBJ1-3,-,TRBV18
CATSRNAGTLSGNTIYF,TGTGCCACCAGCAGAAATGCCGGGACACTCTCTGGAAACACCATATATTTT,-,TRBJ1-3,-,TRBV15
CASSYTGWGNQPQHF,TGTGCCAGCAGTTACACAGGGTGGGGCAATCAGCCCCAGCATTTT,-,TRBJ1-5,-,TRBV6-2/TRBV6-3
CASSQTSTGSSYEQYF,TGCGCCAGCAGCCAAACCTCGACGGGGAGCTCCTACGAGCAGTACTTC,-,TRBJ2-7,-,TRBV4-3